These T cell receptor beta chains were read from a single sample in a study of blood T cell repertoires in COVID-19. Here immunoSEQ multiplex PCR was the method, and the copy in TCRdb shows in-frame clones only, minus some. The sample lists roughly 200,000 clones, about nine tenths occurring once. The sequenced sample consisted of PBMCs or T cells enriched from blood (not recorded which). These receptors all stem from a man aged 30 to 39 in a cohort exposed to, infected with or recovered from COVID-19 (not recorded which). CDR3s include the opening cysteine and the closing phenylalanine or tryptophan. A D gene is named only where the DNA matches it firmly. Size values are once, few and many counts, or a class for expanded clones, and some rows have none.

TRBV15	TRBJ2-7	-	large	TGTGCCACCAGCAGAGGGGGGGGCGCGGACCACGAGCAGTACTTC	CATSRGGGADHEQYF
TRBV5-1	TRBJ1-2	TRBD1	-	TGCGCCAGCAGCCAAGGGACAGGGACTACGATCTATGGCTACACCTTC	CASSQGTGTTIYGYTF
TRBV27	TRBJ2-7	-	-	TGTGCCAGCAGTTTGGTCGGGACCTACGAGCAGTACTTC	CASSLVGTYEQYF
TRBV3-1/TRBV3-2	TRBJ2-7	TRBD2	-	TGTGCCAGCAGCCAGCGGTGGGGGGGCTACGAGCAGTACTTC	CASSQRWGGYEQYF
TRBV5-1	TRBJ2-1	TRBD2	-	TGCGCCAGCAGCTTGGCAGCGGGAGGGGTTAATGAGCAGTTCTTC	CASSLAAGGVNEQFF
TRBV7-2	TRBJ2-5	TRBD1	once	TGTGCCAGCAGCTTGGACAGGGGTAGCGAGACCCAGTACTTC	CASSLDRGSETQYF
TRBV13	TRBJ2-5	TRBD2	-	TGTGCCAGCAGCTCTGTACTATTGGGACTAGCGGTGAGGGAGACCCAGTACTTC	CASSSVLLGLAVRETQYF
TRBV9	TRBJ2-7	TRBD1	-	TGTGCCAGCAGCGTAGACCCCGGGACAGGGGCTATCAACGAGCAGTACTTC	CASSVDPGTGAINEQYF
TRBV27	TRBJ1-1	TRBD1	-	TGTGCCAGCACCGACAGGGGGGGCACTGAAGCTTTCTTT	CASTDRGGTEAFF
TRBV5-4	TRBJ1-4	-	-	TGTGCCAGCAGTTATGGACTTAGCAATGAAAAACTGTTTTTT	CASSYGLSNEKLFF
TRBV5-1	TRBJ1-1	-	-	TGCGCCAGCAGCTTGAGAGGCAGGGGCACTGAAGCTTTCTTT	CASSLRGRGTEAFF
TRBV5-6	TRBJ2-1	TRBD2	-	TGTGCCAGCAGCTTACCGGGACTAGCTCGTGAGCAGTTCTTC	CASSLPGLAREQFF
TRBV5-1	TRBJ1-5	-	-	TGCGCCAGCAGGGCGACAGATAATCAGCCCCAGCATTTT	CASRATDNQPQHF
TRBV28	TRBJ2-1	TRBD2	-	TGTGCCAGCAGTTTGTTTCTAGCGGCCCCTTACAATGAGCAGTTCTTC	CASSLFLAAPYNEQFF
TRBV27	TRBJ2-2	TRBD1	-	TGTGCCACCGGACAGGCCGTCTGGGGCACCGGGGAGCTGTTTTTT	CATGQAVWGTGELFF
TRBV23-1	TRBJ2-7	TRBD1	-	TGCGCCAGCAGTCGCTCCCGGGACAGGGCCTACGAGCAGTACTTC	CASSRSRDRAYEQYF
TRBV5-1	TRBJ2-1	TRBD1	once	TGCGCCAGCAGCTTGCCCAGACAGGGGCCAAATGAGCAGTTCTTC	CASSLPRQGPNEQFF
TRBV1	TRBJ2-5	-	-	TGCACCAGCAGCCAAGATAGGAGGAGCGGGGGGGAGACCCAGTACTTC	CTSSQDRRSGGETQYF
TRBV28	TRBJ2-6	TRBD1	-	TGTGCCAGCAACCGACAGGGCCCTATCTCTGGGGCCAACGTCCTGACTTTC	CASNRQGPISGANVLTF
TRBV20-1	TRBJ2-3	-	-	TGCAGTGCCCCAGGGTCAGATACGCAGTATTTT	CSAPGSDTQYF
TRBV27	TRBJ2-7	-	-	TGTGCCAGCAGATTTCACAGGGACTCCTACGAGCAGTACTTC	CASRFHRDSYEQYF
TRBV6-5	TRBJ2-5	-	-	TGTGCCAGCAGTTACTCGGGGCCACAAGAGACCCAGTACTTC	CASSYSGPQETQYF
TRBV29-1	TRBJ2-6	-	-	TGCAGCGTTGTACGGACCGGGGGAACTGGGGCCAACGTCCTGACTTTC	CSVVRTGGTGANVLTF
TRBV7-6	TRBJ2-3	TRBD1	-	TGTGCCAGCAGCTTAGGGACAGGGGGTAGCACAGATACGCAGTATTTT	CASSLGTGGSTDTQYF
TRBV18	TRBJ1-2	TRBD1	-	TGTGCCAGCTCACCCGGGACAGGGGGCCATGGCTACACCTTC	CASSPGTGGHGYTF
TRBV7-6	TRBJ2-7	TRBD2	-	TGTGCCAGCAGCTTAGCGGGAATAGCGGGTGCCTACGAGCAGTACTTC	CASSLAGIAGAYEQYF
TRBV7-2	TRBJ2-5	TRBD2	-	TGTGCCAGCAGCTTAATGGGAGGGGACCAAGAGACCCAGTACTTC	CASSLMGGDQETQYF
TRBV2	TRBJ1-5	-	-	TGTGCCAGCAGTGAAGGGACACTCTTAAATCAGCCCCAGCATTTT	CASSEGTLLNQPQHF
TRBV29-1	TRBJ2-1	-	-	TGCAGCGTTAGGGACTTTACAACTGAGCAGTTCTTC	CSVRDFTTEQFF
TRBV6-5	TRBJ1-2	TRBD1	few	TGTGCCAGCAGTTACGACAGGGTGGCTAACTATGGCTACACCTTC	CASSYDRVANYGYTF
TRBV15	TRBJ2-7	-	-	TGTGCCACCAGCAGGTCCAGGGAACACCCCCCCTACGAGCAGTACTTC	CATSRSREHPPYEQYF
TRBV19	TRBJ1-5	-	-	TGTGCCAGTAGTATTATTGTTAGTTGGGGTAGCGGTCAGCCCCAGCATTTT	CASSIIVSWGSGQPQHF
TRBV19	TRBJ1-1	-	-	TGTGCCAGTAGAAGAATAACAGATTCCACTGAAGCTTTCTTT	CASRRITDSTEAFF
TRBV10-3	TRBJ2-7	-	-	TGTGCCATCAGTGACCGTCAGGGCCACGAGCAGTACTTC	CAISDRQGHEQYF
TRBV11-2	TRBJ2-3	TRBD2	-	TGTGCCAGCAGCCCCCGGGCGGGGGGGGATACGCAGTATTTT	CASSPRAGGDTQYF
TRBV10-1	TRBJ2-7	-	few	TGCGCCAGCAGTGACTCTGGGAGTCTAGACGAGCAGTACTTC	CASSDSGSLDEQYF
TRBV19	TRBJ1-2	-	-	TGTGCCAGTAGTACGCCGCTGGGGCCAAGGGGTAGCGGCTACACCTTC	CASSTPLGPRGSGYTF
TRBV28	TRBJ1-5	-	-	TGTGCCAGCAGTACGTACAGGAGGGCGATCCAGCCCCAGCATTTT	CASSTYRRAIQPQHF
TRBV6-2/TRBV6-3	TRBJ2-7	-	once	TGTGCCAGCAGTCCCGGCCCGGGCGGAGGCTACGAGCAGTACTTC	CASSPGPGGGYEQYF
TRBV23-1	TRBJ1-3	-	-	TGCGCCAGCAGTCAATCAGGTCCCAGGGCTGGAAACACCATATATTTT	CASSQSGPRAGNTIYF
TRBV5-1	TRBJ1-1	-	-	TGCGCCAGCAGCCCTACCGGGACTCCCGGCACTGAAGCTTTCTTT	CASSPTGTPGTEAFF
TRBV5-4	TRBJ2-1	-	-	TGTGCCAGCAGCCCGCGGAACTCAATCTCCTACAATGAGCAGTTCTTC	CASSPRNSISYNEQFF
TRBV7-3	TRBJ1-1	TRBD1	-	TGTGCCAGCAGCCCCGGAGGGGCAGGGGGTGGCACTGAAGCTTTCTTT	CASSPGGAGGGTEAFF
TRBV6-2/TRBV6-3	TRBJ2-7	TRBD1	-	TGTGCCAGCAGTTATCAGGGGGCGGTCTACGAGCAGTACTTC	CASSYQGAVYEQYF
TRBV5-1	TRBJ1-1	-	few	TGCGCCACCTCTGGAGTCCAGGCCGGGGCTGAAGCTTTCTTT	CATSGVQAGAEAFF
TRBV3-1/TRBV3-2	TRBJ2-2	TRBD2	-	TGTGCCAGCAGCCTAGGGACTAGCGGGAGATGGACCGGGGAGCTGTTTTTT	CASSLGTSGRWTGELFF
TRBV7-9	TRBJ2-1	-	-	TGTGCCAGCAGCTCCGACTTCGGGGTTGTCAATGAGCAGTTCTTC	CASSSDFGVVNEQFF
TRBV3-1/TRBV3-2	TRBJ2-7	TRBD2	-	TGTGCCAGCAGCCAAGAGGCGGGAGTGCCTACCTACGAGCAGTACTTC	CASSQEAGVPTYEQYF
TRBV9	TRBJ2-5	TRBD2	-	TGTGCCAGCAGCGCCCTAGCGGGACGTGAGACCCAGTACTTC	CASSALAGRETQYF
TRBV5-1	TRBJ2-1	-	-	TGCGCCAGCAGCGTGGACGGGGTTACTTACAATGAGCAGTTCTTC	CASSVDGVTYNEQFF
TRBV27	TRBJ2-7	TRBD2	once	TGTGCCAGCAGTTTAGGTCTAGCGGGTAACTACGAGCAGTACTTC	CASSLGLAGNYEQYF
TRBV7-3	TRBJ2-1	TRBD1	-	TGTGCCAGCAGCCCGGGACAGGGGTCCTACAATGAGCAGTTCTTC	CASSPGQGSYNEQFF
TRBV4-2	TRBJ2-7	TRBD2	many	TGTGCCAGCAGCCAAGAGGCCCGACTAGCGAAAGACCCAAGCTACGAGCAGTACTTC	CASSQEARLAKDPSYEQYF
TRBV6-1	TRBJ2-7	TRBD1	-	TGTGCCAGCAGTGAAGGGGACAGGGGCTACCCCTACGAGCAGTACTTC	CASSEGDRGYPYEQYF